One TCR beta chain is described in this entry. This sample is part of a study of shared clonotypes between healthy human individuals. Each PCR replicate from the sorted subsets contained 150 to 250 ng DNA, which is 30,000 or so T cell genomes. This table comes from immunoSEQ multiplex PCR, and its TCRdb copy is limited to in-frame clones, with some not included. The sample contains around 990,000 clones, around three quarters of which appear only once. Healthy adults negative for HIV, lacking recent acute infections or vaccinations, served as donors. CDR1 and CDR2 (germline): MDHEN, SYDVKM. This CDR3 region has 15 residues. V was clipped by 5 bases and J by 8 bases, with 18 bases between them.

The receptor's source is a man between 18 and 29 years old in good health. Some clones in this sample may be carry-over from other donors' samples. The sequenced material came from memory CD4+ T cells from PBMCs. Subset meaning: CD45RA-negative fraction. The chain links TRBV28 to TRBJ1-4; D is possibly TRBD1 (5 bases). DNA for the CDR3: TGTGCCAGCAGTCCCTCCGGGGGTATTTGGGAAAAACTGTTTTTT. Protein product: CASSPSGGIWEKLFF.